The T cell receptor beta chain under discussion was sequenced for a study of identical twins. This CDR3 comprises 17 residues. V shed 1 base, J shed 0 bases, and the junction held 8 bases outside the gene matches. The germline gives CDR1 SEHNR, CDR2 FQNEAQ (reference sequence). TCRdb independently ran MiXCR on the 5' RACE reads; one entry per CDR3 protein. Here the sample spans fewer than 250,000 distinct CDR3 sequences, 6% to 8.5% being singletons. This clonotype was detected a few times. These data also featured in a second study, about yellow fever vaccine responses in identical twins.

The sample consisted of CD8+ T cells sorted from blood. The chain joins TRBV7-9 to TRBJ2-7; TRBD2 matches at 8 bases. This receptor was identified in a woman between 18 and 29 years old in good health. CDR3 sequence reads: CASSLGPAGEYSYEQYF. DNA of the CDR3: TGTGCCAGCAGCTTAGGCCCAGCGGGAGAGTACTCCTACGAGCAGTACTTC. The full variable domain, in which reference TRBV7-9 and TRBJ2-7 provide the parts outside the CDR3, is DTGVSQNPRHKITKRGQNVTFRCDPISEHNRLYWYRQTLGQGPEFLTYFQNEAQLEKSRLLSDRFSAERPKGSFSTLEIQRTEQGDSAMYLCASSLGPAGEYSYEQYFGPGTRLTVT.